Presented here are 10 T cell receptor beta chains from one specimen sequenced in a study of PD-1 blockade in classical Hodgkin lymphoma. Generated by immunoSEQ multiplex PCR, the TCRdb table keeps only in-frame clones and is missing some. The sample shows approximately 30,000 clones, roughly 83% of them seen only once. All trial patients relapsed after autologous stem cell transplantation. The specimen comprised peripheral blood mononuclear cells (PBMCs), sampled before the second cycle of nivolumab. The receptor source for this set is a human donor with classical Hodgkin lymphoma.

This chain links TRBV5-1 with TRBJ1-2; D might be TRBD1 (5 bases). Germline lookup yields CDR1 SGHRS and CDR2 YFSETQ. The CDR3 is made up of 13 amino acids. V was clipped by 3 bases and J by 6 bases, with 12 bases between them. The CDR3, as DNA: TGCGCCAGCAGCTCGACAGTAACGAATGGCTACACCTTC. Amino acid sequence: CASSSTVTNGYTF.

This chain uses TRBV7-2 with TRBJ2-1, with 7 bases lining up with TRBD2. There are 16 residues in the CDR3. With V trimmed by 5 bases and J by 7 bases, 14 bases remained unmatched. CDR1 is SGHTA and CDR2 is FQGNSA in the germline V gene. The CDR3 coding sequence is TGTGCCAGCAGCCCGTCTCGCGGGAGTTGGGGAAATGAGCAGTTCTTC. This sequence encodes CASSPSRGSWGNEQFF.

J is TRBJ1-1 and V is TRBV5-1; tentative D call: TRBD1 (5 bases). The germline V gene has CDR1 SGHRS and CDR2 YFSETQ. Between the trimmed V and J ends, which lost 4 bases and 0 bases, there was a span of 10 bases. The CDR3 sequence is 14 residues long. The CDR3 here is CASSRTNLNTEAFF. The DNA of the CDR3 is TGCGCCAGCAGCCGGACAAACCTGAACACTGAAGCTTTCTTT.

This clone was seen a few times. This chain uses TRBV5-6 with TRBJ1-1, with 8 bases that match TRBD1. The trim removed 0 bases at V and 6 bases at J, leaving 4 bases unmatched. In germline, CDR1 is SGHDT, CDR2 YYEEEE. The CDR3 runs to 14 residues. The CDR3, as DNA: TGTGCCAGCAGCTTGGGATTGGACAGGGCTGAAGCTTTCTTT. Protein sequence: CASSLGLDRAEAFF. Drawing the rest from reference TRBV5-6 and TRBJ1-1, the complete variable domain is DAGVTQSPTHLIKTRGQQVTLRCSPKSGHDTVSWYQQALGQGPQFIFQYYEEEERQRGNFPDRFSGHQFPNYSSELNVNALLLGDSALYLCASSLGLDRAEAFFGQGTRLTVV.

The chain links TRBV6-5 to TRBJ1-6, with unresolved D. Germline-derived CDR1 and CDR2 are MNHEY and SVGAGI. Trimming cost V 3 bases and J 7 bases, with 13 bases left between them. The CDR3 covers 15 residues. CDR3 loop: CASSYGGAPNSPLHF. In DNA form, the CDR3 reads TGTGCCAGCAGTTATGGAGGAGCCCCCAATTCACCCCTCCACTTT.

The chain uses TRBV19 and TRBJ2-1; possible D gene TRBD2, 5 bases. This CDR3 has 11 residues. Trimming shortened V by 6 bases and J by 10 bases, and 10 bases separated the two germline ends. Germline-derived CDR1 and CDR2 are LNHDA and SQIVND (reference sequence). The CDR3 DNA reads as TGTGCCAGTAGATCCGCTAGCGAGCAGTTCTTC. Translating gives CASRSASEQFF.

There are a few counts of this clone. The chain uses TRBV28 and TRBJ1-2; D is unresolved. Germline assignment: CDR1 MDHEN and CDR2 SYDVKM. With 3 bases removed from V and 5 bases from J, the gap between germline ends came to 7 bases. The length of the CDR3 is 12 residues. The DNA of the CDR3 is TGTGCCAGCAGTTTGTCCAGTTATGGCTACACCTTC. It is translated as CASSLSSYGYTF.

The CDR3 reads CASSLDGRSAYNEQFF. CDR3 in DNA: TGTGCCAGCAGCCTGGACGGGAGATCGGCCTACAATGAGCAGTTCTTC. The V gene is TRBV7-2, the J gene TRBJ2-1; possibly TRBD2 for D (6 bases). This CDR3 has 16 residues. Between the trimmed V and J ends, which lost 5 bases and 2 bases, there was a span of 16 bases. Germline values: CDR1 SGHTA, CDR2 FQGNSA. Variable domain in full (rest from reference TRBV7-2 and TRBJ2-1): GAGVSQSPSNKVTEKGKDVELRCDPISGHTALYWYRQSLGQGLEFLIYFQGNSAPDKSGLPSDRFSAERTGGSVSTLTIQRTQQEDSAVYLCASSLDGRSAYNEQFFGPGTRLTVL.

The rearrangement links TRBV5-1 to TRBJ1-2; TRBD1 is a possible D gene (6 bases). V was trimmed by 4 bases and J by 3 bases, leaving 22 bases between them. The CDR3 runs 17 residues. Germline V CDR1 and CDR2: SGHRS, YFSETQ. CDR3 amino acids: CASSLGTLTGLYYGYTF. The CDR3 region has the DNA TGCGCCAGCAGCCTGGGGACCTTGACAGGACTCTACTATGGCTACACCTTC.

V and J are TRBV19 and TRBJ2-1, with D possibly being TRBD2 (6 bases). From germline, CDR1 is LNHDA and CDR2 SQIVND (reference sequence). This CDR3 contains 15 residues. Trimming shortened V by 3 bases and J by 6 bases, and 15 bases separated the two germline ends. The CDR3 DNA reads as TGTGCCAGTAGTATGGACGGGAGAGGCTTCAATGAGCAGTTCTTC. Its translation is CASSMDGRGFNEQFF.